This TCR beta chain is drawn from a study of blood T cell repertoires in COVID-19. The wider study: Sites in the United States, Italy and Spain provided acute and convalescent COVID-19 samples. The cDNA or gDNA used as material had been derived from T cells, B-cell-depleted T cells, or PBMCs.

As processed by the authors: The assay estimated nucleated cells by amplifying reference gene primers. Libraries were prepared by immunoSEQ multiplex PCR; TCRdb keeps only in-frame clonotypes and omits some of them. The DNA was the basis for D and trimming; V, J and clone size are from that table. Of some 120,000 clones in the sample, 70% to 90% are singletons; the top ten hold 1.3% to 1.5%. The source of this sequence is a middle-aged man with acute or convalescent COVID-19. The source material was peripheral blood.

The CDR3 DNA reads as TGTGCCAGTTCCTACGTGGGTAGCGGACGAAATGAGCAGTTCTTC. Translation gives CASSYVGSGRNEQFF. The chain employs TRBV19 and TRBJ2-1; D possibly corresponds to TRBD2 (6 bases). V lost 8 bases and J 7 bases, leaving 21 bases between the germline ends. This CDR3 contains 15 residues. Per germline, CDR1 LNHDA and CDR2 SQIVND (reference sequence).